This TCR beta chain was recorded in a study of technical replicates of blood from a handful of donors. In germline, CDR1 is SGHAT, CDR2 FQNNGV. V was pared by 1 base and J by 5 bases, with 0 bases of the junction left unmatched. The CDR3 covers 13 residues. Clones were read by immunoSEQ multiplex PCR, and TCRdb kept only the in-frame ones, dropping some. The sample contains approximately 88,000 clones, approximately 94% of which appear only once. Sequenced sample: T cells isolated from PBMCs. The sequence came from a human donor in good health. The V gene is TRBV11-2, the J gene TRBJ2-3; 7 bases agree with TRBD2. The CDR3 DNA is TGTGCCAGCAGCTTAGCGGGGGGAGATACGCAGTATTTT. The encoded protein is CASSLAGGDTQYF.